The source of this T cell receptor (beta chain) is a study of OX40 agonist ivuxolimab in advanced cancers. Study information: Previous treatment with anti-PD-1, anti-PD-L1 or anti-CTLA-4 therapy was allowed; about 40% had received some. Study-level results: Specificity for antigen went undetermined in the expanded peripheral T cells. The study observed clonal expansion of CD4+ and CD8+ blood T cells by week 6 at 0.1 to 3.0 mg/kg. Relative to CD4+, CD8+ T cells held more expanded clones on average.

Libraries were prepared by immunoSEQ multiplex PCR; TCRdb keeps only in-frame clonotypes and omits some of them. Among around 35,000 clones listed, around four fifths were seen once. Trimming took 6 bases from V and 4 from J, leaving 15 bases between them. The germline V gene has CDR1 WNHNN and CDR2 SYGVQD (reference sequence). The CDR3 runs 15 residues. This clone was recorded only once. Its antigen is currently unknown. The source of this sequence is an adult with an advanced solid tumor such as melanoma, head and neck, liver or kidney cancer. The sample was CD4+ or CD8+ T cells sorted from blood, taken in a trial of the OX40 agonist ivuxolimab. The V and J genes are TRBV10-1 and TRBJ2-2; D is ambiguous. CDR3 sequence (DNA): TGCGCCAGCAGCTACAGACCTATCGGCACCGGGGAGCTGTTTTTT. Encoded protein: CASSYRPIGTGELFF.